This T cell receptor (beta chain) derives from a study of Graves' ophthalmopathy and Graves' hyperthyroidism. Findings and caveats of the study: The model achieved 55% to 71% sensitivity and around 72% specificity for ophthalmopathy progression.

This clonotype was detected a few times. Its antigen is as yet unknown. Given a much more abundant clone one base away, this may be a read error. CDR3 length: 16 amino acids. Per the germline V gene, CDR1 is LNHNV and CDR2 is YYDKDF (reference sequence). V lost 4 bases, J lost 3 bases, and 19 bases lay in between. RNA transcripts were the source from which TCR beta CDR3 regions were amplified. First-round RT-PCR employed HTBI primers, with a second-round multiplex PCR after it. TCRdb re-called the multiplex PCR reads with MiXCR, one entry per CDR3 protein. Of under 350,000 distinct CDR3 sequences in the sample, roughly a sixth were seen once.

This sequence joins TRBV15 and TRBJ2-7, with D possibly TRBD1 on 6 matching bases. The TCR was taken from an adult man with Graves' ophthalmopathy. Sequencing used peripheral blood. As DNA, the CDR3 is TGTGCCACCAGCAAAAAAACCGGGACATGGGGCTACGAGCAGTACTTC. Its protein is CATSKKTGTWGYEQYF.